This TCR beta chain was found in a study of blood T cells in healthy people across ages (dated by TCRdb to between 2014 and 2017). Notes on the research overall: In model experiments, template switching captured about one uniquely barcoded TCR beta cDNA molecule for every two T cells. Age-related changes in TCR beta repertoire diversity were measured in the study by deep sequencing normalized with unique cDNA molecular identifiers. Donors were grouped into four age groups: young (average 16 years), middle-aged (about 40), aged (about 60) and long-lived (just over 80). Donors of different ages were randomly distributed across sequencing lanes to avoid experimental bias. The study analyzed two additional independent replicas of 1 million unique cDNA reads from the same blood draw for two donors, one aged 18 to 30 and one aged 80 or older.

Library preparation was by 5' RACE. Sequenced using an Illumina HiSeq 2500. A second PCR of roughly 7 to 12 cycles was performed with a sample-barcoded 5' primer and a J-beta primer mix. A unique molecular identifier was introduced onto each TCR beta cDNA molecule by a template-switch 5' adaptor carrying 12 random nucleotides. At least 3 million CDR3-containing paired-end reads were obtained from each sample. First-strand cDNA synthesis was performed from all RNA using the Mint cDNA synthesis kit, with priming by a TRBC-specific oligonucleotide. All cDNA was treated with uracil-DNA glycosylase and then went through a first 18-cycle PCR with the universal primers M1SS and BC2_uni_R. The study's own analysis went as follows. Normalization of each sample was performed by random selection of 1 million high-quality reads, each carrying a distinct molecular identifier. Reads sharing molecular identifiers were discarded rather than binned into consensus sequences. MiTCR, with a Q25 quality threshold and the strictest error-elimination algorithm, was used for CDR3 identification, clonotype clustering and error correction. A nonparametric unseen species model with Euler transformation was used to estimate a lower bound on total TCR beta diversity. TCRdb handled the public reads itself, with Q25 trimming in fastp and clone calling in MiXCR, and kept productive beta chains. Entries that share a CDR3 protein sequence are merged under the most common genes and DNA. The V and J calls follow TCRdb's processing rather than the paper's. The table for this sample lists about 1.4 million distinct CDR3 sequences; around 59% of them were counted only once. The ten largest make up 6.5% to 8% of the sample.

Beyond this particular receptor, the publication reports: Observed TCR beta diversity correlated strongly with the percentage of naive T cells measured by flow cytometry. Conclusive comparison of naive and antigen-experienced compartments was prevented by the profiling of bulk unsorted PBMCs. Compared with the aged group, more naive CD4+ T cells, fewer expanded clones and increased TCR diversity were shown by the long-lived group, suggesting age selection. Total diversity estimates from one million sequenced T cells were considered lower bounds and underestimates. As age increased, observed TCR beta diversity per million T cells dropped in a roughly linear way, and a significant reduction was already evident by age 40. Donor CMV infection status was unknown, potentially confounding age-related changes in expanded clonotypes.

The 40 or so donors, aged about 6 to 90 years, were systemically healthy Caucasian individuals from Russia. About 9.6 milliliters of peripheral blood were collected from each donor into EDTA-treated Vacutainer tubes. Ficoll-Paque density-gradient centrifugation was used to isolate PBMCs, with at least 6.5 million per sample. Total RNA, at least 5.5 micrograms per sample, was extracted from PBMCs with Trizol reagent. For every donor, an aliquot of PBMCs went through flow cytometry to measure the percentages of naive CD45RAhigh/CD27high T cells. Details on this clonotype: It lacks a known antigen. Base qualities are not provided; no much larger clone lies one nucleotide away.

Trimming costs V 7 bases and J 0 bases, and their ends lie 9 bases apart. Inclusive of the bounding cysteine and phenylalanine, the CDR3 is 13 residues long. Just the 39-base CDR3 DNA is kept, in frame starting at base 1. Per the germline V gene, SGHTA is the CDR1 and FQGNSA is the CDR2. The rearranged segments are TRBV7-2 and TRBJ2-5, with the D gene not confidently named. The sequence derives from a man aged 18 to 30 in good health. The sequenced material came from blood. The CDR3 region has the sequence CASIGRNQETQYF. DNA sequence: TGTGCCAGCATCGGGCGGAACCAAGAGACCCAGTACTTC.